This passage covers 20 T cell receptor beta chains from one sample sequenced in a study of cytomegalovirus exposure and HLA in healthy donors. The PCR contained 60 Vbeta and 13 Jbeta primers. Clones were sequenced by immunoSEQ multiplex PCR, and TCRdb holds only the in-frame ones, with some missing. The sample comprises roughly 200,000 clones, approximately 82% of which are singletons, and 1.7% rests with the top ten. The source material was PBMCs. These receptors were taken from a woman aged 18-35 years in good health and CMV-seronegative.

The chain carries TRBV7-9 and TRBJ2-7, with a tentative D call TRBD1 (6 bases). Germline values: CDR1 SEHNR, CDR2 FQNEAQ (reference sequence). The CDR3 has 16 amino acids. Trimming stripped 5 bases from V and 6 bases from J, with 23 bases between. This chain's CDR3 is CASSNRGSQGSPEQYF. The CDR3, as DNA: TGTGCCAGCAGCAACCGAGGTTCACAGGGTTCCCCCGAGCAGTACTTC.

The V call is TRBV11-2, the J call TRBJ2-4; 7 bases line up with TRBD1. The junction had 3 bases not matched to a gene; V was cut back by 0 bases and J by 4 bases. Germline V gene sequence: CDR1 SGHAT, CDR2 FQNNGV. This CDR3 is 15 amino acids long. The CDR3 sequence: CASSLDPGQKNIQYF. The CDR3 region has the DNA TGTGCCAGCAGCTTAGATCCGGGACAGAAAAACATTCAGTACTTC.

The chain carries TRBV2 and TRBJ1-3; D is perhaps TRBD1 (5 bases). The CDR3 consists of 16 residues. The V gene lost 6 bases and the J gene lost 3 bases, with 18 bases spanning the gap. Germline loops: CDR1 SNHLY, CDR2 FYNNEI. CDR3 sequence reads: CASSVGAGLDGNTIYF. The CDR3 DNA sequence: TGTGCCAGCAGCGTTGGGGCAGGGCTCGATGGAAACACCATATATTTT.

This clone was seen just once. The chain uses TRBV21-1 and TRBJ2-1; TRBD1, as called in the table, went unchecked against the DNA. TRBV21-1 is a pseudogene segment. The CDR3 length is 13 residues. The CDR3: CASSNRHVNEQFF. In DNA form, the CDR3 reads TGTGCCAGCAGCAACCGACATGTCAATGAGCAGTTCTTC.

The chain employs TRBV9 and TRBJ1-1, with D maybe TRBD1 (5 bases). The length of the CDR3 is 13 residues. V was trimmed by 0 bases and J by 4 bases, leaving 7 bases between them. Germline V gene sequence: CDR1 SGDLS, CDR2 YYNGEE. The CDR3 sequence is CASSVDGATEAFF. The DNA for the CDR3 is TGTGCCAGCAGCGTAGATGGGGCCACTGAAGCTTTCTTT. Combining the CDR3 with reference TRBV9 and TRBJ1-1 gives the whole variable domain DSGVTQTPKHLITATGQRVTLRCSPRSGDLSVYWYQQSLDQGLQFLIQYYNGEERAKGNILERFSAQQFPDLHSELNLSSLELGDSALYFCASSVDGATEAFFGQGTRLTVV.

The chain couples TRBV5-1 to TRBJ2-2; TRBD1 matches at 8 bases. The trim removed 7 bases at V and 5 bases at J, leaving 7 bases unmatched. The CDR3 runs 14 residues. Germline lookup yields CDR1 SGHRS and CDR2 YFSETQ. CDR3 region: CASSKTGETGELFF. The CDR3 nucleotides are TGCGCCAGCTCAAAGACAGGGGAAACCGGGGAGCTGTTTTTT.

This clone showed up just once. The rearrangement links TRBV11-3 to TRBJ2-1, with TRBD2 identical over 16 bases. Germline V gene sequence: CDR1 SGHNT, CDR2 YENEEA. The CDR3 is made up of 16 amino acids. The trim removed 4 bases at V and 9 bases at J, leaving 6 bases unmatched. Written as DNA, the CDR3 is TGTGCCAGCAGCTCATCCGGGACTAGCGGGAGGGGTGAGCAGTTCTTC. Protein: CASSSSGTSGRGEQFF.

This clone was counted a few times. This rearrangement joins TRBV5-6 to TRBJ1-1, with 7 bases fitting TRBD1. With V trimmed by 0 bases and J by 7 bases, 6 bases remained unmatched. Germline V gene sequence: CDR1 SGHDT, CDR2 YYEEEE. This CDR3 is built from 14 residues. DNA for the CDR3: TGTGCCAGCAGCTTGGCGGCAGGGGGTCGTGAAGCTTTCTTT. It is translated as CASSLAAGGREAFF.

The CDR3 is CASSPIKEVNYGYTF. The CDR3 DNA follows: TGTGCCAGCAGTCCAATCAAGGAGGTTAACTATGGCTACACCTTC. V usage is TRBV6-6 and J usage is TRBJ1-2; D not certain. Germline CDR1 reads MNHNY; CDR2 reads SVGAGI (reference sequence). This CDR3 comprises 15 residues. Trimming pared 5 bases from V and 1 base from J, leaving 14 bases between.

This chain joins TRBV30 and TRBJ2-1, with 7 bases matching TRBD2. The trim removed 0 bases at V and 4 bases at J, leaving 6 bases unmatched. Germline CDR1 GTSNPN, CDR2 SVGIG (reference sequence). CDR3 length: 15 amino acids. Here the CDR3 DNA reads TGTGCCTGGAGTGTACCTCCTAGCGGATACAATGAGCAGTTCTTC. It encodes CAWSVPPSGYNEQFF. The complete variable domain, with remaining parts taken from reference TRBV30 and TRBJ2-1, reads SQTIHQWPATLVQPVGSPLSLECTVEGTSNPNLYWYRQAAGRGLQLLFYSVGIGQISSEVPQNLSASRPQDRQFILSSKKLLLSDSGFYLCAWSVPPSGYNEQFFGPGTRLTVL.

The V gene is TRBV6-5, the J gene TRBJ2-7; TRBD1 is a possible D gene (6 bases). The CDR3 contains 14 residues. The germline V gene encodes CDR1 MNHEY and CDR2 SVGAGI. V was trimmed by 2 bases and J by 4 bases, leaving 12 bases between them. The CDR3 region has the DNA TGTGCCAGCAGTTACCTGCAGGGGCCTTACGAGCAGTACGTC. Translation: CASSYLQGPYEQYV.

The gene calls are TRBV10-2 and TRBJ1-5; no clear D gene. The V gene's germline CDR1 is WSHSY and CDR2 SAAADI. The CDR3 sequence is 12 residues long. Trimming removed 5 bases from V and 3 bases from J, with 5 bases in between. CDR3 residues: CASSRPNQPQHF. In DNA, the CDR3 is TGCGCCAGCAGTCGTCCCAATCAGCCCCAGCATTTT.

The chain links TRBV6-5 to TRBJ1-2; D perhaps matches TRBD1 (6 bases). Germline lookup yields CDR1 MNHEY and CDR2 SVGAGI. The germline V and J ends were trimmed by 5 bases and 5 bases, with 18 bases remaining between them. The CDR3 is 15 amino acids. CDR3 in DNA: TGTGCCAGCAGTCACGGAGGGGGGGGCGATTATGGCTACACCTTC. This translates into CASSHGGGGDYGYTF.

This clone was seen only once. This rearrangement joins TRBV29-1 to TRBJ2-1; D uncertain. Germline V gives CDR1 SQVTM, CDR2 ANQGSEA. The germline V and J ends were trimmed by 4 bases and 5 bases, with 9 bases remaining between them. The CDR3 is 12 residues long. The CDR3 reads CSVVRLNNEQFF. The CDR3 nucleotides are TGCAGCGTTGTCAGGCTAAACAATGAGCAGTTCTTC.

The chain carries TRBV19 and TRBJ2-1, with a weak D call TRBD1 (7 bases). The CDR3 loop spans 16 amino acids. In germline, CDR1 is LNHDA, CDR2 SQIVND (reference sequence). V was pared by 7 bases and J by 2 bases, with 18 bases between. CDR3 protein: CASTQGGGAAYNEQFF. For the CDR3, the DNA is TGTGCCAGTACCCAGGGGGGTGGGGCGGCCTACAATGAGCAGTTCTTC.

V usage is TRBV6-5 and J usage is TRBJ1-2; possibly TRBD1 for D (6 bases). The CDR3 sequence is 13 residues long. V lost 6 bases and J lost 6, with 14 bases in between. Germline lookup yields CDR1 MNHEY and CDR2 SVGAGI. The DNA of the CDR3 is TGTGCCAGCAGAGACGACAGGATGGATGGCTACACCTTC. It codes for CASRDDRMDGYTF.

The chain combines TRBV23-1 with TRBJ2-7; 9 nucleotides line up with TRBD1. TRBV23-1 is classed as an ORF, of uncertain function. This CDR3 contains 15 residues. J gave up 2 bases and V 3 bases, and 5 bases lay outside the gene matches. The CDR3 protein is CASSQDRGQAYEQYV. CDR3 DNA sequence: TGCGCCAGCAGTCAGGACAGGGGCCAAGCCTACGAGCAGTACGTC.

This chain joins TRBV12-5 and TRBJ2-3; D is perhaps TRBD2 (6 bases). Germline assignment: CDR1 LGHNT and CDR2 FRNRAP. The ends were cut back, 7 bases at V and 2 bases at J, with 13 bases in the middle. This CDR3 has 14 amino acids. In DNA form, the CDR3 reads TGTGCTAGTGCCGCGGGGTACCCCACAGATACGCAGTATTTT. Protein sequence: CASAAGYPTDTQYF.

V is TRBV7-9 and J is TRBJ2-3, with TRBD2 as a possible D gene (5 bases). V dropped 4 bases and J dropped 11 bases, with 13 bases sitting between them. CDR1 and CDR2 from the germline V gene are SEHNR and FQNEAQ (reference sequence). CDR3 length equals 12 residues. The CDR3 DNA follows: TGTGCCAGCAGCTCCCGGGAACAGAAGCAGTATTTT. It translates to CASSSREQKQYF.

The chain recombines TRBV18 with TRBJ2-1; TRBD2 matches at 7 bases. Losses at the gene ends were 0 bases for V and 9 bases for J; bases not matched to a gene: 2. The germline CDR1 and CDR2 sequences are KGHSH and LQKENI. CDR3 length: 13 residues. In nucleotides, the CDR3 is TGTGCCAGCTCACCACCGACTAGCTTTGAGCAGTTCTTC. Translation gives CASSPPTSFEQFF.